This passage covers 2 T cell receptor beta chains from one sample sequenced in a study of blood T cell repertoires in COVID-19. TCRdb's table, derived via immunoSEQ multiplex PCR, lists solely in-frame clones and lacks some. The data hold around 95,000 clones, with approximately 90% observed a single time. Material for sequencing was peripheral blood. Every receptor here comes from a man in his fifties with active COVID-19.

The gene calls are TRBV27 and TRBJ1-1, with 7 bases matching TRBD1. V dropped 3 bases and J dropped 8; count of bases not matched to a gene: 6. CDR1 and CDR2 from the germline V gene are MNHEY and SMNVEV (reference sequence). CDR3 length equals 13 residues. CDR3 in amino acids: CASSLFRQGEAFF. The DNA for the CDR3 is TGTGCCAGCAGTTTGTTCCGACAGGGAGAAGCTTTCTTT.

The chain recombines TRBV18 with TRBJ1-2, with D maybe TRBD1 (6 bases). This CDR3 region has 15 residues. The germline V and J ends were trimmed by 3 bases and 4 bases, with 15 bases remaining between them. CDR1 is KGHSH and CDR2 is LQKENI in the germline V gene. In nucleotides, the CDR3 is TGTGCCAGCTCACCCGACAGGACAATTCTCTATGGCTACACCTTC. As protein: CASSPDRTILYGYTF.